This record looks at one T cell receptor beta chain sequence and its context. Its antigen remains unknown. The treatment denotes: over 15 received Ad26.COV2.S at low or high dose, single or two shots; roughly five received placebo; per-sample allocation not given. Samples were taken on day 63 after the first vaccine or placebo injection. An Ad26 vector carrying the Wuhan-strain SARS-CoV-2 spike served as the vaccine. The sample belongs to a study of Ad26.COV2.S vaccination and SARS-CoV-2 variants. Across the whole study: Participant was drawn from the COV1001 Ad26.COV2.S trial arm.

From germline, CDR1 is SEHNR and CDR2 FQNEAQ (reference sequence). This CDR3 has 15 amino acids. Unmatched junction bases numbered 8, after V lost 7 bases and J lost 6 bases. Overall study findings and caveats: An underestimation of total T cell responses may have resulted from the TCR breadth and depth analyses. Vaccine recipients and placebo recipients showed similar non-spike TCR breadth.

TCRdb's table, derived via immunoSEQ multiplex PCR, lists solely in-frame clones and lacks some. This sample yields hundreds of thousands of clones, of which roughly nine tenths are seen a single time; over 1.3% belongs to the top ten. The V and J genes are TRBV7-9 and TRBJ2-2, with TRBD2 matching 10 bases. This clonotype was sampled from a person between 18 and 60 years old who received the Ad26.COV2.S COVID-19 vaccine or a placebo. The input for sequencing was peripheral blood, taken in a trial of Ad26.COV2.S vaccine versus placebo. CDR3 sequence reads: CASNQAGGESGELFF. The DNA of the CDR3 is TGTGCCAGCAACCAAGCGGGAGGGGAGTCCGGGGAGCTGTTTTTT. Full variable domain (outside the CDR3, taken from reference TRBV7-9 and TRBJ2-2): DTGVSQNPRHKITKRGQNVTFRCDPISEHNRLYWYRQTLGQGPEFLTYFQNEAQLEKSRLLSDRFSAERPKGSFSTLEIQRTEQGDSAMYLCASNQAGGESGELFFGEGSRLTVL.